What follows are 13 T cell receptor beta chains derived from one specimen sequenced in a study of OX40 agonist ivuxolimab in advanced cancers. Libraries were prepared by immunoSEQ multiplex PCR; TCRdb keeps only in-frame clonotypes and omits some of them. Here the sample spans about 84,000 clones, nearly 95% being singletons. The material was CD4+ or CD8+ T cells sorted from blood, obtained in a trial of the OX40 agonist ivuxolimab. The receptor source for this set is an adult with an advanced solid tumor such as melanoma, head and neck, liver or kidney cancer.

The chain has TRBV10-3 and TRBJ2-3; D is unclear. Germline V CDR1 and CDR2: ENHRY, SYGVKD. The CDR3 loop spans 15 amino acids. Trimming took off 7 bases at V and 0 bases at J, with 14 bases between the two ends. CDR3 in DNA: TGTGCCATCACCGAGACCGTGGCTAGCACAGATACGCAGTATTTT. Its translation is CAITETVASTDTQYF.

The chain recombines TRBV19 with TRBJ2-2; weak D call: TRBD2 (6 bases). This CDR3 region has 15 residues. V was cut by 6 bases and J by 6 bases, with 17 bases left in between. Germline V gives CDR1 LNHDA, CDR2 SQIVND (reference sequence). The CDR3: CASSTPRRGAGELFF. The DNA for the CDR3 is TGTGCCAGTAGCACTCCTAGGAGGGGCGCCGGGGAGCTGTTTTTT.

CDR3 loop: CASSSGEGKNIQYF. In DNA form, the CDR3 reads TGTGCCAGCAGCTCCGGGGAAGGCAAAAACATTCAGTACTTC. The chain combines TRBV7-6 with TRBJ2-4, with D possibly TRBD2 on 5 matching bases. The length of the CDR3 is 14 residues. CDR1 and CDR2 (germline): SGHVS, FNYEAQ. Trimming pared 4 bases from V and 3 bases from J, leaving 10 bases between.

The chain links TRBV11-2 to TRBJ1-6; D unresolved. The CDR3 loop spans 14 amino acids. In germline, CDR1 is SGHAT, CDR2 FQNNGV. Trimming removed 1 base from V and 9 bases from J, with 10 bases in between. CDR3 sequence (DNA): TGTGCCAGCAGCTTAGGGCTGGGAGGTTCACCCCTCCACTTT. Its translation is CASSLGLGGSPLHF.

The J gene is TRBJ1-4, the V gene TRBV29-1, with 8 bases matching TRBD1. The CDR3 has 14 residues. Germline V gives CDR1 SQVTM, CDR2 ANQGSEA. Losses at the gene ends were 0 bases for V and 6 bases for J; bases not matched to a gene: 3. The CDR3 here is CSVEEQGDYEKLFF. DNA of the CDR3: TGCAGCGTTGAAGAACAGGGGGATTATGAAAAACTGTTTTTT.

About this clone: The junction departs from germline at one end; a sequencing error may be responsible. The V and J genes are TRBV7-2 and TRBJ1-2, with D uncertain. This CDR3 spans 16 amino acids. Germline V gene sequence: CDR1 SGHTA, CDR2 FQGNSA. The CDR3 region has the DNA TGTGCCAACAGCTCTTACCGGGCCGACCTTAACTATGGCTACACCTTC. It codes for CANSSYRADLNYGYTF.

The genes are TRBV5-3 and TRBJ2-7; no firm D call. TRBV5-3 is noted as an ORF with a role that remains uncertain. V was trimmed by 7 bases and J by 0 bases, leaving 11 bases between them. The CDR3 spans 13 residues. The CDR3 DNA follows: TGTGCCAGACCGGACGGAAGCTCCTACGAGCAGTACTTC. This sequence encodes CARPDGSSYEQYF.

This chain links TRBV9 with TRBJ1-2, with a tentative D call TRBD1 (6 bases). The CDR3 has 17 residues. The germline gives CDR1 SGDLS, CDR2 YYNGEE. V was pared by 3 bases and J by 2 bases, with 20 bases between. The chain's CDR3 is CASSGTGTGTGNYGYTF. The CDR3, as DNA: TGTGCCAGCAGCGGCACAGGGACTGGCACCGGGAACTATGGCTACACCTTC.

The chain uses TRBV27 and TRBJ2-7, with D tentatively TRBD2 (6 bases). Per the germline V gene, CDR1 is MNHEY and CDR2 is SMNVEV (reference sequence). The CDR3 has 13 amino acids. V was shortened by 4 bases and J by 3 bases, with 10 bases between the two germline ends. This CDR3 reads CASSYGSGYEQYF. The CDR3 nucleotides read TGTGCCAGCAGTTACGGGAGTGGCTACGAGCAGTACTTC.

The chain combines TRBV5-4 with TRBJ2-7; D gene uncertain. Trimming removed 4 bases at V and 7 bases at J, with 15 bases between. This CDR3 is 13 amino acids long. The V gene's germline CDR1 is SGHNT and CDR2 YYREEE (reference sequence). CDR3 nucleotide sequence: TGTGCCAGCAGCCCGCAGTGGGCCGGGGAGCAGTACTTC. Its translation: CASSPQWAGEQYF.

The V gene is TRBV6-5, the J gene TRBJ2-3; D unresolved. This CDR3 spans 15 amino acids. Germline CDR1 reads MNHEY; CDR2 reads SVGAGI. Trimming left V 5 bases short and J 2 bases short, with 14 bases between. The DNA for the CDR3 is TGTGCCAGCAGTAATCACGGGCTCCCCACAGATACGCAGTATTTT. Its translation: CASSNHGLPTDTQYF.

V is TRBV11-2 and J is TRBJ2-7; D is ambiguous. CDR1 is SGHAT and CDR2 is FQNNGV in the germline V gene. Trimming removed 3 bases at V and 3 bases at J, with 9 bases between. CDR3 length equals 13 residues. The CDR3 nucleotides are TGTGCCAGCAGCTTTGATCCCTACTACGAGCAGTACTTC. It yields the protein CASSFDPYYEQYF.

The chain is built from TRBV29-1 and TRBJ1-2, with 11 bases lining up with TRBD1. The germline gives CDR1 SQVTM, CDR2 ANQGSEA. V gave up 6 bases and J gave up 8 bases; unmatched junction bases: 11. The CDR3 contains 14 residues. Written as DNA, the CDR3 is TGCAGCGTGGTCCGGGACAGGGGGTTCGAAGGCTACACCTTC. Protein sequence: CSVVRDRGFEGYTF.